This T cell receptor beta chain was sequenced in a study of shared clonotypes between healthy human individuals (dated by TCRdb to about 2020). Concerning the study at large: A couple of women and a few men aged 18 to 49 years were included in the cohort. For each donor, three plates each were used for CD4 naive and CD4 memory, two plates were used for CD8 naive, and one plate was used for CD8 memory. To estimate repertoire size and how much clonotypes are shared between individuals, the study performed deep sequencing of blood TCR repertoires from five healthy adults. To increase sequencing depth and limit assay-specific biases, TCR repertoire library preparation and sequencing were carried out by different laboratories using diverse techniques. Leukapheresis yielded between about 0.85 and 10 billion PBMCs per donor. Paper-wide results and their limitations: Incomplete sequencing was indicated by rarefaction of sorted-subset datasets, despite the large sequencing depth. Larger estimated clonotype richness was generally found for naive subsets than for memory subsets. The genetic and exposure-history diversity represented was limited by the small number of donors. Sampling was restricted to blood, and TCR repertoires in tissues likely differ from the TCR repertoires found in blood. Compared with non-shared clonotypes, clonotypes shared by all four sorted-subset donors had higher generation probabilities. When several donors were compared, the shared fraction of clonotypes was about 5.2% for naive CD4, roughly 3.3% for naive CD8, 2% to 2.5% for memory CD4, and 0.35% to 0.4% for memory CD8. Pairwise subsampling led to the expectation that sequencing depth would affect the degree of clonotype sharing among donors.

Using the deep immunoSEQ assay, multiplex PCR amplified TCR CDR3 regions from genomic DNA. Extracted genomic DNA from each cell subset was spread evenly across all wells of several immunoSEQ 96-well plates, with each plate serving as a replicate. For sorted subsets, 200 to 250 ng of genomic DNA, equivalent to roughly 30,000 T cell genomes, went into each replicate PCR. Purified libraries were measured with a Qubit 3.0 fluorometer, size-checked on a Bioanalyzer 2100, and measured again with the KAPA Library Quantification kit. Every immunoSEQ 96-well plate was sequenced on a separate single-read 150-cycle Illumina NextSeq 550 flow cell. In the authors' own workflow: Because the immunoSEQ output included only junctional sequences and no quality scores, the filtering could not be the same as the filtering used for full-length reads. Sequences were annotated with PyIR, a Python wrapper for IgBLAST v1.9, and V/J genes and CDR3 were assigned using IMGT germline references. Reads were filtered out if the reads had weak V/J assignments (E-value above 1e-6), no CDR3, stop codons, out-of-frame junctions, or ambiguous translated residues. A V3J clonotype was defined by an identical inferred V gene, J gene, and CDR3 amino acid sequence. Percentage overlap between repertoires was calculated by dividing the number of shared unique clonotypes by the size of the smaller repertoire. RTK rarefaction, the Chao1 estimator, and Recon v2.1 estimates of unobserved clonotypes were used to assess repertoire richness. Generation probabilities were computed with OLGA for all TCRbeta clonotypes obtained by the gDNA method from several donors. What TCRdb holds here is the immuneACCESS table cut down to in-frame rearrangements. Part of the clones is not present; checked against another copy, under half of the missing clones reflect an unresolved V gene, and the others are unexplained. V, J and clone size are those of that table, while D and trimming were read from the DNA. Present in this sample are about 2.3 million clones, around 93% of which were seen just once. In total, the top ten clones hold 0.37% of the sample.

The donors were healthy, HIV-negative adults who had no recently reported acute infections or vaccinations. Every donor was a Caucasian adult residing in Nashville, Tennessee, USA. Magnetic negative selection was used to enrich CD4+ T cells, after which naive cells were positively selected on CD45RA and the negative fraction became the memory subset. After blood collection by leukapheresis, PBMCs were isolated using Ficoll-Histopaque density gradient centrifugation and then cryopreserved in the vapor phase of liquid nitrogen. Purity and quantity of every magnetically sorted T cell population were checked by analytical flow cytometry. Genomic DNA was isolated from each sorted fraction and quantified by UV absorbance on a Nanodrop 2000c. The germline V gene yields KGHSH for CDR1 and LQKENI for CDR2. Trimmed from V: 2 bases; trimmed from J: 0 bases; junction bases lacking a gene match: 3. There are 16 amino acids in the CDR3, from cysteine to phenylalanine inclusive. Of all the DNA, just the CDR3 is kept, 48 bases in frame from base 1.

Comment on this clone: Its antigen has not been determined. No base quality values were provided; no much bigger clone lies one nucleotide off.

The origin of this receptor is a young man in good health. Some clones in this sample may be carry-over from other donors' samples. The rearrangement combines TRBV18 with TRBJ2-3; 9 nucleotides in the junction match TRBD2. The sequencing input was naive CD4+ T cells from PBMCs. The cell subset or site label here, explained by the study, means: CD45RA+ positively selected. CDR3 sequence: CASSPFTSGSTDTQYF. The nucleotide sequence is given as TGTGCCAGCTCACCATTCACTAGCGGGAGCACAGATACGCAGTATTTT.